A single sample gave rise to the 5 T cell receptor beta chains below, sequenced in a study of radiation and T cells in renal cell carcinoma. Using immunoSEQ multiplex PCR, the repertoire was profiled, and TCRdb retains in-frame clones only, with some absent. The sample lists 150,000 to 180,000 clones, roughly 87% occurring once. The time point here: blood 2 weeks post-SBRT. The treatment denotes: 15 Gy SBRT to primary tumor, nephrectomy 4 weeks later. The specimen was blood, collected from a patient whose treatment included radiotherapy and nephrectomy. The receptors originated from a woman in her forties or fifties with renal cell carcinoma.

This clone was seen a single time. The chain joins TRBV6-5 to TRBJ2-7; 7 bases fit TRBD2. V gave up 7 bases and J gave up 6 bases; unmatched junction bases: 12. Germline V gives CDR1 MNHEY, CDR2 SVGAGI. There are 14 residues in the CDR3. The CDR3 is CASIRSSREGEQYF. The CDR3 DNA reads TGTGCCAGCATTCGTTCCTCCAGGGAGGGCGAGCAGTACTTC.

This sequence joins TRBV7-2 and TRBJ2-2; D remains ambiguous. This CDR3 has 13 residues. V lost 6 bases and J 7 bases, leaving 12 bases between the germline ends. Germline-derived CDR1 and CDR2 are SGHTA and FQGNSA. The CDR3 sequence is CASSRQPRGELFF. For the CDR3, the DNA is TGTGCCAGCAGTCGGCAGCCCCGCGGGGAGCTGTTTTTT. The variable domain in full, with the rest retrieved from reference TRBV7-2 and TRBJ2-2, is GAGVSQSPSNKVTEKGKDVELRCDPISGHTALYWYRQSLGQGLEFLIYFQGNSAPDKSGLPSDRFSAERTGGSVSTLTIQRTQQEDSAVYLCASSRQPRGELFFGEGSRLTVL.

This rearrangement joins TRBV14 to TRBJ1-2; no clear D gene. The CDR3 spans 13 residues. Germline values: CDR1 SGHDN, CDR2 FVKESK. The V and J ends lost 6 bases and 6 bases respectively, with 14 bases between them. In DNA form, the CDR3 reads TGTGCCAGCAGTTCGGAGGGCGGCGATGGCTACACCTTC. Translated, it gives CASSSEGGDGYTF.

Remarks on this clone: Other DNA sequences in the sample encode the same CDR3. This sequence joins TRBV5-1 and TRBJ1-1, with 8 nucleotides matching TRBD1. The V and J ends lost 3 bases and 1 base, in that order; junction bases with no gene match: 2. Germline CDR1 is SGHRS and CDR2 is YFSETQ. The CDR3 has 14 residues. CDR3 in DNA: TGCGCCAGCAGCTCGGGACAGGAGAACACTGAAGCTTTCTTT. As protein: CASSSGQENTEAFF.

V and J are TRBV19 and TRBJ1-1; a weak D match, TRBD1 (6 bases). This CDR3 is 14 amino acids long. The germline CDR1 and CDR2 sequences are LNHDA and SQIVND (reference sequence). V gave up 0 bases and J gave up 6 bases, with 11 bases separating them. The CDR3 nucleotides are TGTGCCAGTAGTATAGATTCGTCAGGGGCTGAAGCTTTCTTT. Residues: CASSIDSSGAEAFF.